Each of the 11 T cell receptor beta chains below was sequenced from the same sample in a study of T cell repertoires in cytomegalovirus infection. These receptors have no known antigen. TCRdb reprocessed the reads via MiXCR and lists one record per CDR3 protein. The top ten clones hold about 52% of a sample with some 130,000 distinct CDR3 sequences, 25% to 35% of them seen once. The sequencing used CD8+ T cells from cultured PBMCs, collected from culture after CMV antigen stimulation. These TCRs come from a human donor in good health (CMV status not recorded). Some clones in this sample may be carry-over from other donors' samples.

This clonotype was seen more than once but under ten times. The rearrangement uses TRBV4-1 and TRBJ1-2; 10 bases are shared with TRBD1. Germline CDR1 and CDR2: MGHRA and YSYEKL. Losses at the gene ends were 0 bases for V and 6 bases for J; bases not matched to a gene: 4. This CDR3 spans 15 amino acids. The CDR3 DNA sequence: TGCGCCAGCAGCCAAGAGGGACAGGGGCTCGATGGCTACACCTTC. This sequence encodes CASSQEGQGLDGYTF.

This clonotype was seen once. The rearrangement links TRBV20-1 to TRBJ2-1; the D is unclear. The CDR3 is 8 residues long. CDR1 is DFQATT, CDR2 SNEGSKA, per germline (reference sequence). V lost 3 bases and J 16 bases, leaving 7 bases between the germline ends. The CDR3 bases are TGCAGTGCTAGCGATAGATTCTTC. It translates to CSASDRFF.

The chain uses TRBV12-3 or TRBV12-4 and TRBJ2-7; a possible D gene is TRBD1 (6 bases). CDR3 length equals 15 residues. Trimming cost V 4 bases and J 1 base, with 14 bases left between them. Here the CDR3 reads CASSYYRDNSYEQYF. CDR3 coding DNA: TGTGCCAGCAGTTATTACAGGGACAATTCCTACGAGCAGTACTTC.

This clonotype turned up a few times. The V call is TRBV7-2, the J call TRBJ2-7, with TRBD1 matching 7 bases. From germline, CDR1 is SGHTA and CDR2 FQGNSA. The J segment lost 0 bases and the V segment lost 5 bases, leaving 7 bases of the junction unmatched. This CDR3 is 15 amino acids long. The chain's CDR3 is CASSGPGQYSYEQYF. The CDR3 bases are TGTGCCAGCAGCGGGCCGGGACAGTACTCCTACGAGCAGTACTTC.

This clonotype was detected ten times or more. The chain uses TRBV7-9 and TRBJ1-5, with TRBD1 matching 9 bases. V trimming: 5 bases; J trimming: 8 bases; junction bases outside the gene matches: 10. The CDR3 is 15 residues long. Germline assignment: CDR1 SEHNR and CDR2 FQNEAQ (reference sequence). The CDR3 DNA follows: TGTGCCAGCAGCCCACAGGGGGCGATTGTTGAGCCCCAGCATTTT. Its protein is CASSPQGAIVEPQHF.

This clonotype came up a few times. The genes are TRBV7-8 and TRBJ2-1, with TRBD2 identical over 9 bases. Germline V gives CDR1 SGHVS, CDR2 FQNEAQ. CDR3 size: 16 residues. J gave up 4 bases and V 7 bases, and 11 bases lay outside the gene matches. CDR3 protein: CASTPEASGIYNEQFF. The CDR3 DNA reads TGTGCCAGCACCCCCGAGGCTAGCGGGATATACAATGAGCAGTTCTTC. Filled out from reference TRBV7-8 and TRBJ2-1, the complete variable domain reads GAGVSQSPRYKVAKRGQDVALRCDPISGHVSLFWYQQALGQGPEFLTYFQNEAQLDKSGLPSDRFFAERPEGSVSTLKIQRTQQEDSAVYLCASTPEASGIYNEQFFGPGTRLTVL.

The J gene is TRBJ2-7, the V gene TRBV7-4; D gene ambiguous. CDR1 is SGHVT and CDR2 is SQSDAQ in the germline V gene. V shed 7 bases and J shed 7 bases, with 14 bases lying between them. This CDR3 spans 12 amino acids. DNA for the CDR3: TGTGCCAGCAACGACCTGGCAGAAGAGCAGTACTTC. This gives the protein CASNDLAEEQYF.

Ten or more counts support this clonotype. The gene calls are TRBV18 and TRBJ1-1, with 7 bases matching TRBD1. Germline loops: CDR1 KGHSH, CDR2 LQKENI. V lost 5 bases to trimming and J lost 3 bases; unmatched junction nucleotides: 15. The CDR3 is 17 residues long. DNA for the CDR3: TGTGCCAGCTCAACACTAAGAACAGGGGTGGGGGACACTGAAGCTTTCTTT. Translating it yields CASSTLRTGVGDTEAFF.

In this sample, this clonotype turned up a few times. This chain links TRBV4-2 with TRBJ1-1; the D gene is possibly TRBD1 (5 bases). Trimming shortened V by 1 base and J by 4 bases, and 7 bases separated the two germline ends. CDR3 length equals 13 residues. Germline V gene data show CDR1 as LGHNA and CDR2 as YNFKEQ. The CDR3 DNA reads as TGTGCCAGCAGCCAAGGACAGTTCACTGAAGCTTTCTTT. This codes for CASSQGQFTEAFF.

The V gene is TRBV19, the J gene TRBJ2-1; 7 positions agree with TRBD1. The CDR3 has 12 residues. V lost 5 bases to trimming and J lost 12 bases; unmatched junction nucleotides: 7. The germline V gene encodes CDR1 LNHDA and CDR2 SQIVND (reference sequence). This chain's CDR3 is CASSGDRSGQFF. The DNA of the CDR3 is TGTGCCAGTAGTGGGGACAGATCGGGGCAGTTCTTC.

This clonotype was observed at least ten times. CDR3 loop: CASRPINGGGETQYF. CDR3 in DNA: TGTGCCAGCAGGCCGATCAACGGGGGCGGGGAGACCCAGTACTTC. The genes are TRBV7-9 and TRBJ2-5; D is perhaps TRBD1 or TRBD2 (6 bases each). CDR3 length: 15 amino acids. Germline assignment: CDR1 SEHNR and CDR2 FQNEAQ (reference sequence). Trimming took 6 bases from V and 5 from J, leaving 19 bases between them.